This record looks at one TCR beta chain sequence and its context. Antigen specificity is unknown. The sample originates from a study of CD8 T cells in ankylosing spondylitis. General study findings and limits: According to the report, clones linked to the disease were significantly enriched in matched synovial fluid samples taken from ankylosing spondylitis patients. Ankylosing spondylitis blood appeared to carry a characteristic TCR beta motif of roughly 8 highly homologous variants.

TCRdb reprocessed the 5' RACE reads with MiXCR, giving one entry per CDR3 protein. This table has 300,000 to 400,000 distinct CDR3 sequences, roughly 14% appearing once. Germline V gene data show CDR1 as MDHEN and CDR2 as SYDVKM. The trim removed 2 bases at V and 4 bases at J, leaving 6 bases unmatched. The CDR3 totals 15 residues. This receptor was identified in a male donor with ankylosing spondylitis or in good health (not recorded which). Sequencing was done on a sample of blood, either unsorted or a sorted T cell fraction (not recorded which). The rearrangement joins TRBV28 to TRBJ2-3; the match to TRBD2 covers 7 bases. In nucleotides, the CDR3 is TGTGCCAGCAGTTTAGGGAGGGGTGGGCCAGATACGCAGTATTTT. Translating gives CASSLGRGGPDTQYF.